This T cell receptor beta chain was identified in a study of identical twins' blood T cells. General study points: Mainly, cloneset size products determined shared clonotypes, twins included.

The V gene's germline CDR1 is LGHDT and CDR2 YNNKEL (reference sequence). The CDR3 length is 15 residues. V lost 1 base, J lost 5 bases, and 12 bases lay in between. Libraries were made from RNA as TCR cDNA, using a modified protocol. Each TCR cDNA library carried sample-specific barcodes on both ends. TCRdb re-called the 5' RACE reads through MiXCR, storing one row per CDR3 protein. The table shows 400,000 or so distinct CDR3 sequences, with about 28% occurring only once. With respect to this clonotype: Its antigen is unknown.

Sequencing used PBMCs. This clonotype was sampled from a woman aged 18-50 years in good health. The rearrangement uses TRBV3-1 and TRBJ2-1; D may be TRBD2 (6 bases). CDR3 protein: CASSQGTTRNNEQFF. In nucleotides, the CDR3 is TGTGCCAGCAGCCAAGGAACGACTAGAAACAATGAGCAGTTCTTC.